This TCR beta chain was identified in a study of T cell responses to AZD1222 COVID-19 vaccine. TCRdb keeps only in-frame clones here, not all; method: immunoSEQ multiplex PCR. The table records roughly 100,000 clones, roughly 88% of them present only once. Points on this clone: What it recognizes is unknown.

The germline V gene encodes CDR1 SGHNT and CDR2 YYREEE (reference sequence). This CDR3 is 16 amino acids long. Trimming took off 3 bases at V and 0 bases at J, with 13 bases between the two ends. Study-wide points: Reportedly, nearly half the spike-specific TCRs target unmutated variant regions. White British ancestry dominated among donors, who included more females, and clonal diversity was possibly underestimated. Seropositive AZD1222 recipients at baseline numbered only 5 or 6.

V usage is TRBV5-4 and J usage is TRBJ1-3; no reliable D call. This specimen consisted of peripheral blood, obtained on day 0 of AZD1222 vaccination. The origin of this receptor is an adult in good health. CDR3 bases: TGTGCCAGCAGCTCACAGATTCCGAGCTCTGGAAACACCATATATTTT. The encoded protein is CASSSQIPSSGNTIYF.